This passage covers 5 T cell receptor beta chains from one sample sequenced in a study of blood T cells in healthy people across ages. Primed by a sample-barcoded 5' primer and a J-beta primer mix, a second PCR proceeded for 7 to 11 cycles. TCRdb ran MiXCR on the 5' RACE reads and lists one entry per CDR3 protein. The data show 1.5 million to 2 million distinct CDR3 sequences, over 25% seen once. Material: blood. The origin of the receptors is a woman in her twenties or thirties in good health.

Notes on this clonotype: The junction does not match germline at one end; this may be a read error. The V and J genes are TRBV28 and TRBJ1-2; D is ambiguous. This CDR3 has 13 residues. Germline lookup yields CDR1 MDHEN and CDR2 SYDVKM. DNA for the CDR3: TGTGCCAGCAGCGTAGAACAAGACTATGACTACACCTTC. Its translation is CASSVEQDYDYTF.

This clonotype was seen a single time. The chain couples TRBV20-1 to TRBJ1-1, with 9 bases that match TRBD1. The V gene's germline CDR1 is DFQATT and CDR2 SNEGSKA (reference sequence). This CDR3 spans 12 amino acids. The V and J ends lost 7 bases and 10 bases, in that order; junction bases with no gene match: 10. DNA of the CDR3: TGCAGTGTAAGGACAGGGGAGGGTGGAGCTTTCTTT. Its translation is CSVRTGEGGAFF.

As concerns this clonotype: A much larger clone differs from this one at a single base, so this may be a read error. This chain joins TRBV6-5 and TRBJ2-5, with D perhaps given as TRBD1 or TRBD2 (6 bases each). Germline values: CDR1 MNHEY, CDR2 SVGAGI. V was shortened by 10 bases and J by 4 bases, with 16 bases between the two germline ends. The CDR3 has 13 residues. The chain's CDR3 is CATSVKGGETQYF. CDR3 DNA sequence: TGTGCCACCAGCGTCAAGGGGGGAGAGACCCAGTACTTC.

This clonotype has only one observation. J is TRBJ1-1 and V is TRBV20-1, with D possibly matching TRBD1 (6 bases). The germline V gene has CDR1 DFQATT and CDR2 SNEGSKA (reference sequence). There are 14 residues in the CDR3. V was shortened by 0 bases and J by 4 bases, with 12 bases between the two germline ends. In DNA, the CDR3 is TGCAGTGCTAGAGATGACAGGACGGGCACTGAAGCTTTCTTT. Encoded protein: CSARDDRTGTEAFF.

This chain joins TRBV12-3 or TRBV12-4 and TRBJ2-4; TRBD1 is a possible D gene (6 bases). This CDR3 has 16 residues. The germline V and J ends were trimmed by 3 bases and 0 bases, with 12 bases remaining between them. The CDR3 region has the DNA TGTGCCAGCAGTTTGGCAGGGGCCCTAGCCAAAAACATTCAGTACTTC. Protein: CASSLAGALAKNIQYF.